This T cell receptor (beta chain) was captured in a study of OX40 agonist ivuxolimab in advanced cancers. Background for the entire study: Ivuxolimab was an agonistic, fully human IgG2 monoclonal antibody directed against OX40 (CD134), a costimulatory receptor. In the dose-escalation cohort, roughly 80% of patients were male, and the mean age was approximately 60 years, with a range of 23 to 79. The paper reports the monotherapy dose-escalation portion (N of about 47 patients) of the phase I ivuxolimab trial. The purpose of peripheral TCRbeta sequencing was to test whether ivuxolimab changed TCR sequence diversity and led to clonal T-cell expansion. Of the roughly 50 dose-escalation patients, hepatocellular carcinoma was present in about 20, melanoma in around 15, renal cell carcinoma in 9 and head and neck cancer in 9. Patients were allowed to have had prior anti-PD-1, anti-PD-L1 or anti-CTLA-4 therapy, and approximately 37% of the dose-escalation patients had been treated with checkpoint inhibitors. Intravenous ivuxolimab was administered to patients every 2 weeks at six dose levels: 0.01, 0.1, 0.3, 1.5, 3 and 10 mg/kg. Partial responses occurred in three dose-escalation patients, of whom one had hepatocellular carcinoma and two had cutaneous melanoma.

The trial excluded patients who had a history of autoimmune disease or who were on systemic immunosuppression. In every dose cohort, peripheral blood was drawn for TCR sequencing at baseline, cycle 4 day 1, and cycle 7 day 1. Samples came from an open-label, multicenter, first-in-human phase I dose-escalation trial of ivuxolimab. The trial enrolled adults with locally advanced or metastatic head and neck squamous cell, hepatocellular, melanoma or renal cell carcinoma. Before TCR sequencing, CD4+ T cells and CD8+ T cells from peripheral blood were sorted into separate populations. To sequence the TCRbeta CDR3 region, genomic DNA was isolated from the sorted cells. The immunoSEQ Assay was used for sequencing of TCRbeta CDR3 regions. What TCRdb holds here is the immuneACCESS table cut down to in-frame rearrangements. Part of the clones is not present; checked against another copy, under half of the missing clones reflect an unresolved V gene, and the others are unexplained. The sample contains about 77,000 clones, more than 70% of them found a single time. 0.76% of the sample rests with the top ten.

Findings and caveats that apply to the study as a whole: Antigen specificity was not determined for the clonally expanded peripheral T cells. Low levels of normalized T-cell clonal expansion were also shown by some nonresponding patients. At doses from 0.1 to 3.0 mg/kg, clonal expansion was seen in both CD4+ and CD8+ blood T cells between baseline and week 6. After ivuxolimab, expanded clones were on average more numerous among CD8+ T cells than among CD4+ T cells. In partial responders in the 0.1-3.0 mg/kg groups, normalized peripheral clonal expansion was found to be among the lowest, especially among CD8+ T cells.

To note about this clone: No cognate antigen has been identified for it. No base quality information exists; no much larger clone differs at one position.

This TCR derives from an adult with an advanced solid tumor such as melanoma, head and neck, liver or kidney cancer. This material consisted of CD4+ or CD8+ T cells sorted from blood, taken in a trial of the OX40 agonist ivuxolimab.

CDR3 reads: CARSFRDRVVGELFF. The nucleotides are TGTGCCAGAAGCTTCCGGGACAGGGTTGTCGGGGAGCTGTTTTTT. The rearrangement combines TRBV7-5 with TRBJ2-2; no DNA check was done on the table's D call, TRBD1. TRBV7-5 is assigned pseudogene status. The CDR3, from cysteine to phenylalanine, totals 15 residues. CDR3 DNA only is kept here, 45 bases in frame from base 1.